The present T cell receptor beta chain was sequenced within a study of radiotherapy plus CTLA-4 blockade in lung cancer. About the research overall: An objective response was seen in about a sixth of patients, and disease control in about 30%.

TCRdb's table, derived via immunoSEQ multiplex PCR, lists solely in-frame clones and lacks some. The sample lists around 85,000 clones, about 90% occurring once. V dropped 4 bases and J dropped 5 bases, with 15 bases sitting between them. Germline V gene lookup returns CDR1 SGHRS and CDR2 YFSETQ. CDR3 length: 14 residues. The chain is built from TRBV5-1 and TRBJ2-5, with a tentative D call TRBD1 (6 bases). The receptor's source is a human donor with non-small cell lung cancer who had a partial response to radiotherapy plus ipilimumab. The sample consisted of peripheral blood, taken from a patient treated with radiotherapy plus ipilimumab. The CDR3: CASSQNRDTETQYF. CDR3 in DNA: TGCGCCAGCAGCCAGAACAGGGATACGGAGACCCAGTACTTC.